The 15 T cell receptor beta chains given below trace back to one sample, sequenced in a study of regulatory T cells in long-lasting Graves disease. Time point defined: newly diagnosed GD, antithyroid drugs for less than 3 months. Preparation of the TCR library used RNA extracted from PBMCs. According to the study, TCR beta libraries were built with iRepertoire HTBI primers and CDR3-region Arm-PCR. In TCRdb, the multiplex PCR reads were re-called with MiXCR into one record per CDR3 protein. The data show approximately 460,000 distinct CDR3 sequences, around 17% seen once. This same sample was also part of a study on T cells in Graves' hyperthyroidism and ophthalmopathy.

The sample consisted of peripheral blood mononuclear cells (PBMCs), taken at new diagnosis, from a patient treated with antithyroid drugs. All receptors derive from a woman in her 30s with Graves disease.

The chain combines TRBV5-1 with TRBJ2-6; 11 bases match TRBD1. The CDR3 totals 19 residues. The V segment lost 3 bases and the J segment 0 bases; nucleotides outside the gene matches: 8. Per the germline V gene, CDR1 is SGHRS and CDR2 is YFSETQ. The CDR3 protein is CASSSTPGQGDSGANVLTF. CDR3 in DNA: TGCGCCAGCAGCTCAACTCCGGGACAGGGGGACTCTGGGGCCAACGTCCTGACTTTC.

The table lists this clonotype with a few counts. The V and J genes are TRBV7-9 and TRBJ2-7; no clear D gene. Germline assignment: CDR1 SEHNR and CDR2 FQNEAQ (reference sequence). Trimming took 5 bases from V and 7 from J, leaving 15 bases between them. The CDR3 totals 13 residues. CDR3 nucleotides: TGTGCCAGCAGCCCCCTGGCGGTCCTTGAGCAGTACTTC. Its translation is CASSPLAVLEQYF.

Comments on this clonotype: A read error may be the cause here, since a much bigger clone is one base away. The J gene is TRBJ1-1, the V gene TRBV6-1, with D perhaps matching TRBD1 (5 bases). CDR3 size: 13 residues. Germline CDR1 MNHNS, CDR2 SASEGT. The CDR3 reads CVTDRGRGTEAFF. CDR3 DNA sequence: TGTGTCACAGACCGAGGGAGGGGAACTGAAGCTTTCTTT.

Remarks on this clonotype: This may stem from a read error, because a much larger clone lies one nucleotide away. The chain employs TRBV28 and TRBJ1-5; D is undetermined. Trimming removed 3 bases at V and 3 bases at J, with 15 bases between. CDR3 size: 16 residues. Germline V gene data show CDR1 as MDHEN and CDR2 as SYDVKM. CDR3 coding DNA: TGTGCCAGCAGTTTCCTGGTGGGTATGGACAATCAGCCCCAGCATTTT. Translation gives CASSFLVGMDNQPQHF.

The table lists this clonotype with many counts. The chain is built from TRBV28 and TRBJ2-1; 11 bases line up with TRBD2. This CDR3 has 17 amino acids. J gave up 1 base and V 5 bases, and 7 bases lay outside the gene matches. Germline V gives CDR1 MDHEN, CDR2 SYDVKM. The CDR3: CASSAPTSGISYNEQFF. The CDR3 nucleotides are TGTGCCAGCAGTGCTCCGACTAGCGGGATTTCCTACAATGAGCAGTTCTTC. The entire variable domain, with the rest obtained from reference TRBV28 and TRBJ2-1, is as follows: DVKVTQSSRYLVKRTGEKVFLECVQDMDHENMFWYRQDPGLGLRLIYFSYDVKMKEKGDIPEGYSVSREKKERFSLILESASTNQTSMYLCASSAPTSGISYNEQFFGPGTRLTVL.

This clonotype was counted at least ten times. This sequence joins TRBV30 and TRBJ1-1; D may be TRBD1 (5 bases). Germline V gene sequence: CDR1 GTSNPN, CDR2 SVGIG (reference sequence). CDR3 length equals 13 residues. V was pared by 3 bases and J by 5 bases, with 13 bases between. The CDR3 spells CAWRTRGGTEAFF. The CDR3 DNA sequence: TGTGCCTGGAGGACAAGGGGAGGAACTGAAGCTTTCTTT.

This clonotype has ten or more counts. V is TRBV7-8 and J is TRBJ2-1, with D possibly TRBD2 on 7 matching bases. Germline loops: CDR1 SGHVS, CDR2 FQNEAQ. The CDR3 runs to 16 residues. The germline V and J ends were trimmed by 4 bases and 4 bases, with 17 bases remaining between them. CDR3 sequence reads: CASSSFEGGGYNEQFF. The CDR3 nucleotides are TGTGCCAGCAGCTCTTTTGAGGGGGGAGGGTACAATGAGCAGTTCTTC.

The V call is TRBV28, the J call TRBJ1-3; D not resolved. This CDR3 spans 14 amino acids. The V end was cut by 7 bases, the J end by 0 bases, with 10 bases between. In germline, CDR1 is MDHEN, CDR2 SYDVKM. The CDR3 spells CASKGEYSGNTIYF. CDR3 bases: TGTGCCAGCAAAGGAGAGTACTCTGGAAACACCATATATTTT.

V and J are TRBV20-1 and TRBJ2-7, with TRBD2 matching 8 bases. The CDR3 loop spans 13 amino acids. V lost 3 bases, J lost 7 bases, and 8 bases stayed unmatched. The germline V gene encodes CDR1 DFQATT and CDR2 SNEGSKA (reference sequence). This CDR3 is CSASAPTGGEQYF. In nucleotides, the CDR3 is TGCAGTGCTAGCGCACCGACGGGGGGGGAGCAGTACTTC.

The V call is TRBV7-2, the J call TRBJ2-5; TRBD2 is a possible D gene (6 bases). Trimming pared 1 base from V and 2 bases from J, leaving 14 bases between. Germline values: CDR1 SGHTA, CDR2 FQGNSA. The CDR3 has 16 amino acids. The CDR3 spells CASSLGSGGRQETQYF. CDR3 bases: TGTGCCAGCAGCTTAGGGAGCGGAGGGAGGCAAGAGACCCAGTACTTC.

This chain uses TRBV5-5 with TRBJ2-5, with a tentative D call TRBD2 (6 bases). This CDR3 is 14 amino acids long. Germline CDR1 is SGHKS and CDR2 is YYEKEE (reference sequence). V lost 3 bases, J lost 5 bases, and 14 bases lay in between. The CDR3 region is CASSWDLIAETQYF. As DNA, the CDR3 is TGTGCCAGCAGCTGGGACTTAATCGCGGAGACCCAGTACTTC.

This clonotype has a count of ten or more. The genes are TRBV27 and TRBJ2-7, with 9 positions matching TRBD2. The V gene end was trimmed by 9 bases and the J gene end by 5 bases; junction bases not matched to a gene: 8. CDR3 length: 13 amino acids. From germline, CDR1 is MNHEY and CDR2 SMNVEV (reference sequence). The CDR3 here is CASRSGSPDEQYF. The CDR3, as DNA: TGTGCCAGTCGTAGCGGGAGTCCCGACGAGCAGTACTTC.

Many counts were recorded for this clonotype. This chain joins TRBV6-1 and TRBJ2-1; 11 bases are shared with TRBD2. V gave up 5 bases and J gave up 6 bases; unmatched junction bases: 15. The length of the CDR3 is 18 residues. CDR1 is MNHNS and CDR2 is SASEGT in the germline V gene. The CDR3, as DNA: TGTGCCAGCAGTACCGCAACTTTACTAGCGGGAGTAACCAATGAGCAGTTCTTC. Its protein product is CASSTATLLAGVTNEQFF.

The sample holds many counts of this clonotype. This sequence joins TRBV5-1 and TRBJ1-1; D may be TRBD1 (6 bases). The CDR3 runs to 14 residues. Deletions cut 4 bases from V and 5 bases from J, with 15 bases between. Germline V gene data show CDR1 as SGHRS and CDR2 as YFSETQ. The CDR3 here is CASSKGQTSTEAFF. The CDR3 DNA reads TGCGCCAGCAGCAAAGGACAGACGAGTACTGAAGCTTTCTTT.

As to this clonotype: A much larger clone is a single base away; this may be a read error. J is TRBJ1-2 and V is TRBV18, with D perhaps TRBD1 (5 bases). This CDR3 is built from 14 residues. Trimming pared 0 bases from V and 7 bases from J, leaving 12 bases between. The germline V gene encodes CDR1 KGHSH and CDR2 LQKENI. The CDR3 nucleotides read TGTGCCAGCTCACCACCTGGCAGGGACCCTGGCTACACCTTC. Amino acids: CASSPPGRDPGYTF.